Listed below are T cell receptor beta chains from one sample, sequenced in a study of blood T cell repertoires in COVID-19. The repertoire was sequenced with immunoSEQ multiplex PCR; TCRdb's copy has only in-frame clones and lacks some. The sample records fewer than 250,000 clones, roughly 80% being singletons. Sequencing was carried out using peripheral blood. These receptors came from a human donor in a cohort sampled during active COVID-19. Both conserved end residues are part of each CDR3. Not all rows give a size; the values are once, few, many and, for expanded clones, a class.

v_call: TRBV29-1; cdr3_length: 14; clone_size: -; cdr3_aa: CSVGDRGGTDTQYF
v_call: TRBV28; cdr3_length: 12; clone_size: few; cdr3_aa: CASSSRQETQYF
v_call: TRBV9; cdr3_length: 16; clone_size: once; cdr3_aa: CASSTRSGANTGELFF
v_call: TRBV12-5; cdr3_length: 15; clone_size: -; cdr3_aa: CASGLGTSGEETQYF
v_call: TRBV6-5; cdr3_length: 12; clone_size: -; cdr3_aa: CASSRQGGPQHF
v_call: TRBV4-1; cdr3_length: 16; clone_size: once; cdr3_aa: CASSQVFGRGAEKLFF
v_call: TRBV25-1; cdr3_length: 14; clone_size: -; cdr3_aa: CASSAGRENTEAFF
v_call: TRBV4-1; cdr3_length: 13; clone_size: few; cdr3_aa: CASSQEEPSPQHF
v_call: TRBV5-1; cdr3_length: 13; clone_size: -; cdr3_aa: CASSTGDGSEAFF
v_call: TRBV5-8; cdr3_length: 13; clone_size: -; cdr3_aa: CASSFGGNYGYTF
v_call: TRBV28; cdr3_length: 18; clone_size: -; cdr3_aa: CASSLRGQGLSSTDTQYF
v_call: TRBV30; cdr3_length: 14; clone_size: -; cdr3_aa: CAWSRLGGNTEAFF
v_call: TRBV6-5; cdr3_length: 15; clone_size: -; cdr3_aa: CASSISYRGLTEAFF
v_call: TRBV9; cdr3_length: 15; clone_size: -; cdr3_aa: CASSVGPTGQETQYF
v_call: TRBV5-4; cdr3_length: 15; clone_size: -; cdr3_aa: CASSLDSGSYNEQFF
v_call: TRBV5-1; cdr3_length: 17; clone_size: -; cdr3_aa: CASSLALTSGTNNEQFF
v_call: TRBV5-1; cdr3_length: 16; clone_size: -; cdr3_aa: CASSLARVSSYNEQFF
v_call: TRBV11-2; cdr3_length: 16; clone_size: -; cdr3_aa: CASMLVGSSIPGELFF
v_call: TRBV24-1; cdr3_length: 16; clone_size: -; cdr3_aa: CATSPAPGQGQETQYF
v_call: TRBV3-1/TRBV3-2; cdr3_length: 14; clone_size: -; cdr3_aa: CASSPPGGIDTQYF
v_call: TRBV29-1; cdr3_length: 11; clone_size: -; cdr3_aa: CSVGVAYEQYF
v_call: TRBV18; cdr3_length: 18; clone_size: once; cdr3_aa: CASSRTGNPTAVNTEAFF
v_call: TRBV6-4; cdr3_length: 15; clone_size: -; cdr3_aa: CASSPGTSGTGELFF
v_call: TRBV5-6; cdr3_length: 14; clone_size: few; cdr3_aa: CASSPTGGNQPQHF
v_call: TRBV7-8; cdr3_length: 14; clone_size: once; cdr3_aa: CASSFSGKNTEAFF
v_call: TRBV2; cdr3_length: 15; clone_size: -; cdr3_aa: CASTEGIAGPNEQFF
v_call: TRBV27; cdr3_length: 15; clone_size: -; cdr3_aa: CASPAGGVRGNTIYF
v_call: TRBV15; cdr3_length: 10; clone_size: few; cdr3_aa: CATSTLGYTF